Listed here are 4 T cell receptor beta chains from one sample, sequenced in a study of shared clonotypes between healthy human individuals. Data came from immunoSEQ multiplex PCR; TCRdb stores just in-frame clones and leaves some out. The repertoire holds roughly 1,500,000 clones, with 95% to 99% as singletons. The sequenced sample was naive CD4+ T cells sorted from blood. The subset here: CD45RA+ positively selected. The receptors come from a young man in good health.

This sequence joins TRBV27 and TRBJ2-1, with 7 bases identical to TRBD1. CDR1 and CDR2 from the germline V gene are MNHEY and SMNVEV (reference sequence). V trimming: 4 bases; J trimming: 1 base; junction bases outside the gene matches: 4. CDR3 length: 15 residues. The chain's CDR3 is CASSYPQGSYNEQFF. In nucleotides, the CDR3 is TGTGCCAGCAGTTACCCACAGGGGTCCTACAATGAGCAGTTCTTC.

The rearrangement joins TRBV7-8 to TRBJ2-3; TRBD2 matches at 11 bases. V shed 1 base, J shed 4 bases, and the junction held 7 bases outside the gene matches. From germline, CDR1 is SGHVS and CDR2 FQNEAQ. The CDR3 sequence is 17 residues long. The CDR3 DNA follows: TGTGCCAGCAGCTTAGTGATACTAGCGGGAGTAGCAGATACGCAGTATTTT. It is translated as CASSLVILAGVADTQYF.

J is TRBJ2-3 and V is TRBV4-3, with a weak D call TRBD2 (6 bases). The V gene lost 2 bases and the J gene lost 0 bases, with 9 bases spanning the gap. The CDR3 covers 15 residues. From germline, CDR1 is LGHNA and CDR2 YSLEER. The DNA of the CDR3 is TGCGCCAGCAGCCAACTAAGCGGGAGCACAGATACGCAGTATTTT. This gives the protein CASSQLSGSTDTQYF.

V and J are TRBV5-1 and TRBJ2-3, with 7 bases aligning to TRBD1. The J segment lost 2 bases and the V segment lost 4 bases, leaving 10 bases of the junction unmatched. There are 16 residues in the CDR3. Germline CDR1 is SGHRS and CDR2 is YFSETQ. Written as DNA, the CDR3 is TGCGCCAGCAGCCCTACGGACAGGCCCATCACAGATACGCAGTATTTT. It yields the protein CASSPTDRPITDTQYF.